This T cell receptor beta chain was sequenced during a study of T cells in Graves' hyperthyroidism and ophthalmopathy. Findings of the study overall: Ophthalmopathy and stable hyperthyroidism were separated by a 13 V-J model. Ophthalmopathy was identified by the model a median roughly 6.5 months ahead of onset.

The investigators amplified TCR beta CDR3 regions from RNA transcripts. During a first-round RT-PCR of the TCR CDR3, the HTBI primer set was used. In TCRdb, the multiplex PCR reads were re-called with MiXCR into one record per CDR3 protein. Among fewer than 650,000 distinct CDR3 sequences, 14% were seen once, and the ten largest hold around 7%. Diagnoses were made from clinical symptoms, serum measures (thyroxine and TRAb), thyroid ultrasound and orbital computed tomography. This clonotype was counted ten times or more. Its antigen remains unidentified. The CDR3 length is 14 residues. Germline lookup yields CDR1 SGHNT and CDR2 YENEEA. Trimming cost V 5 bases and J 0 bases, with 10 bases left between them.

Sequencing was performed on blood. This receptor was identified in a woman aged 18-35 years with Graves' ophthalmopathy. The chain uses TRBV11-3 and TRBJ1-1, with D possibly matching TRBD1 (5 bases). For the CDR3, the DNA is TGTGCCAGCAGCGGGGGATCCTTGAACACTGAAGCTTTCTTT. Translated, it gives CASSGGSLNTEAFF.